These 12 T cell receptor beta chains were all obtained from the same sample, sequenced in a study of blood T cell repertoires in COVID-19. Generated by immunoSEQ multiplex PCR, the TCRdb table keeps only in-frame clones and is missing some. The table lists about 230,000 clones, approximately 86% of them singletons, with 1.3% in the top ten. Input material: peripheral blood. The receptors originated from a woman under 40 with COVID-19, enrolled during active disease.

CDR3 sequence (DNA): TGTGCCAGCAGCCAGACACCGAACACCGGGGAGCTGTTTTTT. Its translation: CASSQTPNTGELFF. The J gene is TRBJ2-2, the V gene TRBV11-3; D remains unclear. The germline V gene has CDR1 SGHNT and CDR2 YENEEA. The CDR3 runs 14 residues. Trimming stripped 5 bases from V and 0 bases from J, with 7 bases between.

This clone was found once. The chain employs TRBV7-8 and TRBJ2-6; perhaps TRBD2 as D (5 bases). V dropped 0 bases and J dropped 3 bases, with 12 bases sitting between them. This CDR3 is built from 17 residues. CDR1 and CDR2 (germline): SGHVS, FQNEAQ. This CDR3 reads CASSLAGVRNGANVLTF. CDR3 nucleotide sequence: TGTGCCAGCAGCTTAGCCGGGGTACGGAATGGGGCCAACGTCCTGACTTTC.

The chain combines TRBV20-1 with TRBJ2-5; D is uncertain. Germline V CDR1 and CDR2: DFQATT, SNEGSKA (reference sequence). The CDR3 contains 8 residues. CDR3 loop: CSGETQYF. The CDR3 DNA is TGCAGCGGGGAGACCCAGTACTTC.

The J gene is TRBJ1-1, the V gene TRBV15; no firm D call. V was cut by 2 bases and J by 0 bases, with 4 bases left in between. The CDR3 has 13 residues. Germline CDR1 and CDR2: LNHNV and YYDKDF (reference sequence). Here the CDR3 DNA reads TGTGCCACCAGCAGAAGCATGAACACTGAAGCTTTCTTT. This encodes CATSRSMNTEAFF.

The CDR3 DNA reads as TGTGCCAGCAGCTTAGAAGGGCGGGGGGTCGGCGGCTACACCTTC. This encodes CASSLEGRGVGGYTF. The chain couples TRBV7-2 to TRBJ1-2, with TRBD1 as a possible D gene (5 bases). Germline V gene lookup returns CDR1 SGHTA and CDR2 FQGNSA. The V end lost 1 base, the J end lost 8 bases, and 17 bases lay between the germline ends. The CDR3 covers 15 residues.

The V call is TRBV9, the J call TRBJ1-1; a possible D gene is TRBD1 (5 bases). The germline CDR1 and CDR2 sequences are SGDLS and YYNGEE. CDR3 length equals 13 residues. Trimming stripped 0 bases from V and 3 bases from J, with 6 bases between. CDR3 sequence: CASSVAGDTEAFF. In nucleotides, the CDR3 is TGTGCCAGCAGCGTAGCGGGGGACACTGAAGCTTTCTTT. The full variable domain, its missing parts supplied by reference TRBV9 and TRBJ1-1, is DSGVTQTPKHLITATGQRVTLRCSPRSGDLSVYWYQQSLDQGLQFLIQYYNGEERAKGNILERFSAQQFPDLHSELNLSSLELGDSALYFCASSVAGDTEAFFGQGTRLTVV.

The rearrangement links TRBV5-1 to TRBJ2-3, with D perhaps matching TRBD1 (6 bases). CDR3 length: 15 amino acids. The V gene's germline CDR1 is SGHRS and CDR2 YFSETQ. The V end was cut by 4 bases, the J end by 0 bases, with 12 bases between. CDR3 bases: TGCGCCAGCAGCCCAAACAGGGTTAGCACAGATACGCAGTATTTT. It encodes CASSPNRVSTDTQYF. Supplemented by reference TRBV5-1 and TRBJ2-3, the full variable domain reads KAGVTQTPRYLIKTRGQQVTLSCSPISGHRSVSWYQQTPGQGLQFLFEYFSETQRNKGNFPGRFSGRQFSNSRSEMNVSTLELGDSALYLCASSPNRVSTDTQYFGPGTRLTVL.

The chain employs TRBV19 and TRBJ1-5; no clear D gene. Germline assignment: CDR1 LNHDA and CDR2 SQIVND (reference sequence). Trimming removed 1 base from V and 4 bases from J, with 8 bases in between. There are 14 residues in the CDR3. CDR3 nucleotides: TGTGCCAGTAGTATAGGGTTCGAGAATCAGCCCCAGCATTTT. This codes for CASSIGFENQPQHF.

The V gene is TRBV5-8, the J gene TRBJ2-7, with 9 bases identical to TRBD2. The CDR3 is 14 residues long. Losses at the gene ends were 5 bases for V and 5 bases for J; bases not matched to a gene: 8. The V gene's germline CDR1 is SGHTS and CDR2 YDEGEE. The CDR3 sequence: CASSLGLAFDEQYF. The DNA for the CDR3 is TGTGCCAGCAGTCTCGGACTAGCGTTCGACGAGCAGTACTTC.

The chain is built from TRBV29-1 and TRBJ2-7; the D gene is possibly TRBD2 (5 bases). This CDR3 is built from 12 residues. V was pared by 4 bases and J by 2 bases, with 9 bases between. In germline, CDR1 is SQVTM, CDR2 ANQGSEA. The CDR3 region has the DNA TGCAGCGTTGTGAGGGCCCCCTACGAGCAGTACTTC. Its translation is CSVVRAPYEQYF.

The V gene is TRBV19, the J gene TRBJ2-7, with 8 bases fitting TRBD1. This CDR3 comprises 16 residues. V was clipped by 3 bases and J by 5 bases; unmatched bases: 12. Germline CDR1 LNHDA, CDR2 SQIVND (reference sequence). The CDR3: CASSILPDRAVHEQYF. The CDR3 coding sequence is TGTGCCAGTAGTATTTTACCGGACAGGGCAGTCCACGAGCAGTACTTC.

Only a few counts were recorded for this clone. The V call is TRBV5-8, the J call TRBJ2-5, with 7 bases identical to TRBD2. CDR3 length equals 15 residues. Germline CDR1 reads SGHTS; CDR2 reads YDEGEE. Losses at the gene ends were 4 bases for V and 5 bases for J; bases not matched to a gene: 11. The CDR3 is CASSPWGTSEETQYF. The CDR3 coding sequence is TGTGCCAGCAGCCCCTGGGGTACTAGCGAGGAGACCCAGTACTTC.